This T cell receptor beta chain derives from a study of T cell responses to AZD1222 COVID-19 vaccine. This CDR3 has 18 amino acids. The J segment lost 7 bases and the V segment lost 2 bases, leaving 15 bases of the junction unmatched. Measured with immunoSEQ multiplex PCR; TCRdb has only the in-frame clones, and not every one. The profile shows 110,000 or so clones, roughly 86% of them singletons. The sequence was obtained from an adult who received the AZD1222 COVID-19 vaccine. V is TRBV6-7 and J is TRBJ2-2, with 8 bases lining up with TRBD2. TRBV6-7 is an ORF; its function is uncertain. The sequenced sample was peripheral blood, obtained 28 days after the second AZD1222 dose. CDR3 region: CASSYIDREGDHSGELFF. In nucleotides, the CDR3 is TGTGCCAGCAGTTACATTGACCGGGAGGGAGATCATAGCGGGGAGCTGTTTTTT.